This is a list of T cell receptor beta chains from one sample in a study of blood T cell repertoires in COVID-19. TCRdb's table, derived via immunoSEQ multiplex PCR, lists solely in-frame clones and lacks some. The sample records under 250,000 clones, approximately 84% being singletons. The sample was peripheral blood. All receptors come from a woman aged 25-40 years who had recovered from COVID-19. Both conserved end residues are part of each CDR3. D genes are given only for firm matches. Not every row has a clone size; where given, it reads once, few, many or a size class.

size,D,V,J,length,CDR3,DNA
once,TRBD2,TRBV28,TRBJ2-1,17,CASNPLGLAASQDEQFF,TGTGCCAGCAACCCTCTGGGACTAGCTGCGAGTCAGGATGAGCAGTTCTTC
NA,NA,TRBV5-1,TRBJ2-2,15,CASRHQTGNTGELFF,TGCGCCAGCAGGCACCAGACAGGGAACACCGGGGAGCTGTTTTTT
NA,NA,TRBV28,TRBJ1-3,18,CASSLFPLGQANGNTIYF,TGTGCCAGCAGTTTATTCCCCCTTGGGCAGGCAAATGGAAACACCATATATTTT
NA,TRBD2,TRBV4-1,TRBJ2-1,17,CASSQTGTSGLTDEQFF,TGCGCCAGCAGCCAAACCGGGACTAGCGGCCTCACGGATGAGCAGTTCTTC
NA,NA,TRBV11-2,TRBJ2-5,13,CASSLYVEETQYF,TGTGCCAGCAGCTTATATGTAGAAGAGACCCAGTACTTC
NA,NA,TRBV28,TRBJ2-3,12,CASSSPTDTQYF,TGTGCCAGCAGTTCTCCCACAGATACGCAGTATTTT
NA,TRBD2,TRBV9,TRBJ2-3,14,CASSAAGGTDTQYF,TGTGCCAGCAGCGCTGCGGGGGGCACAGATACGCAGTATTTT
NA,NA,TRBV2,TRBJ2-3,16,CASRQEGGANTDTQYF,TGTGCCAGCAGACAAGAAGGGGGGGCCAACACAGATACGCAGTATTTT
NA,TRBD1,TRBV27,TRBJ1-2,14,CASSPGQGKYGYTF,TGTGCCAGCAGTCCGGGACAGGGGAAGTATGGCTACACCTTC
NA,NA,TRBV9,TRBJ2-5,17,CASSVDNGGRGGETQYF,TGTGCCAGCAGCGTAGATAATGGGGGCCGAGGGGGAGAGACCCAGTACTTC
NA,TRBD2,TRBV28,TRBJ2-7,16,CASSSSSSGSSYEQYF,TGTGCCAGCAGTTCCTCTTCTAGCGGGAGCTCCTACGAGCAGTACTTC
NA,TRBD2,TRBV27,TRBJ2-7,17,CASRVAVGLAGVGEQYF,TGTGCCAGCAGGGTAGCAGTAGGACTAGCGGGAGTGGGCGAGCAGTACTTC
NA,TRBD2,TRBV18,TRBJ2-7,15,CASSPPYGGGYEQYF,TGTGCCAGCTCACCACCGTATGGCGGGGGCTACGAGCAGTACTTC
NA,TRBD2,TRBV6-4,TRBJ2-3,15,CASSGTSSPTDTQYF,TGTGCCAGCAGTGGGACTAGTTCTCCCACAGATACGCAGTATTTT
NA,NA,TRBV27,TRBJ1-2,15,CASSPATTNHYGYTF,TGTGCCAGCAGCCCTGCTACGACAAACCACTATGGCTACACCTTC
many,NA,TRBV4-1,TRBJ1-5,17,CASSQFSGTNPNQPQHF,TGCGCCAGCAGCCAATTTTCCGGGACAAATCCCAATCAGCCCCAGCATTTT
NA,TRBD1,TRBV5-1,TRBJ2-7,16,CASTSSPGQASHEQYF,TGCGCCAGCACCTCCTCTCCGGGACAGGCGAGCCACGAGCAGTACTTC
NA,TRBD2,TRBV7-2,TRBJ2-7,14,CASSLPGLAREQYF,TGTGCCAGCAGCCTTCCGGGACTAGCCCGCGAGCAGTACTTC
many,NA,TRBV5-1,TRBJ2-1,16,CASGTFWSLSYNEQFF,TGCGCCAGCGGAACCTTCTGGAGCCTCTCCTACAATGAGCAGTTCTTC
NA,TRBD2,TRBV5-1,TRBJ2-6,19,CASSHPTGRRNSGANVLTF,TGCGCCAGCAGCCATCCAACCGGGAGGCGAAACTCTGGGGCCAACGTCCTGACTTTC
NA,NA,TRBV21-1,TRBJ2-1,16,CASSKETPSSYNEQFF,TGTGCCAGCAGCAAAGAGACACCGAGCTCCTACAATGAGCAGTTCTTC
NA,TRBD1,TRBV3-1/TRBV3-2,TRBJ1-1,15,CASSPSGTGETEAFF,TGTGCCAGCAGCCCGTCCGGGACAGGGGAAACTGAAGCTTTCTTT
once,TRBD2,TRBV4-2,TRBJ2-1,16,CASSPGETSGRNEQFF,TGTGCCAGCAGCCCGGGGGAAACTAGCGGGAGAAATGAGCAGTTCTTC
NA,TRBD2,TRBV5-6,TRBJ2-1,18,CASSLGPSGFSRGNEQFF,TGTGCCAGCAGCTTGGGACCTAGCGGATTCTCGAGAGGCAATGAGCAGTTCTTC
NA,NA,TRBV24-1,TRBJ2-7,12,CATSDRGLEQYF,TGTGCCACCAGTGATCGAGGACTCGAGCAGTACTTC
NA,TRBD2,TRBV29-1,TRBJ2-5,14,CSVVPGTSVETQYF,TGCAGCGTTGTGCCGGGGACTAGCGTGGAGACCCAGTACTTC
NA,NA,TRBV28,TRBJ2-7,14,CASSRRGTSYEQYF,TGTGCCAGCAGTCGCCGGGGGACCTCCTACGAGCAGTACTTC
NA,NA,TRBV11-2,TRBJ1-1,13,CASSLDRGTEAFF,TGTGCCAGCAGCTTAGACAGGGGAACTGAAGCTTTCTTT
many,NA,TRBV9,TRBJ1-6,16,CASSIDPILYNSPLHF,TGTGCCAGCAGCATCGATCCCATTCTATATAATTCACCCCTCCACTTT
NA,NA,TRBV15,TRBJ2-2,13,CATSMQGTGELFF,TGTGCCACCAGCATGCAGGGGACCGGGGAGCTGTTTTTT
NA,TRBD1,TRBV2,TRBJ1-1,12,CASSGQGAGAFF,TGTGCCAGCAGTGGGCAGGGGGCTGGAGCTTTCTTT
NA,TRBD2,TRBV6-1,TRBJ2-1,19,CASSEYEMVLAGQDNEQFF,TGTGCCAGCAGTGAATATGAGATGGTACTAGCGGGCCAAGACAATGAGCAGTTCTTC
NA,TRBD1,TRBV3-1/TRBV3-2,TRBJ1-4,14,CASSLTTGNEKLFF,TGTGCCAGCAGCCTGACGACAGGGAATGAAAAACTGTTTTTT
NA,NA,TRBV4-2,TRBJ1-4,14,CASSQVSGNEKLFF,TGTGCCAGCAGCCAAGTTTCAGGGAATGAAAAACTGTTTTTT
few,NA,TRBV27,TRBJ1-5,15,CASSLVRNSNQPQHF,TGTGCCAGCAGTTTAGTGCGGAATAGCAATCAGCCCCAGCATTTT
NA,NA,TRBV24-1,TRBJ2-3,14,CATSDSRGTDTQYF,TGTGCCACCAGTGATTCCCGGGGGACAGATACGCAGTATTTT
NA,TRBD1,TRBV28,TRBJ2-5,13,CASSPDRGKTQYF,TGTGCCAGCAGTCCGGACAGGGGGAAGACCCAGTACTTC
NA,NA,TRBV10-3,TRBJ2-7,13,CAISEEVSYEQYF,TGTGCCATCAGTGAGGAGGTCTCCTACGAGCAGTACTTC
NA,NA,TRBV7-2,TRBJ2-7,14,CASSLVAGVKEQYF,TGTGCCAGCAGCTTAGTCGCAGGGGTTAAGGAGCAGTACTTC